This T cell receptor beta chain was identified in a study of shared clonotypes between healthy human individuals. The wider study: Donors were a couple of women and a few men aged 18 to 49.

Study outcomes and limitations: Researchers found naive subsets generally carried larger estimated richness than memory subsets.

Several immunoSEQ plates held equal portions of the genomic DNA taken from each subset. Measured with immunoSEQ multiplex PCR; TCRdb has only the in-frame clones, and not every one. The sample lists about 1.4 million clones; roughly 95% were seen once. The CDR3 is 17 residues long. J lost 3 bases, V lost 3 bases, and 8 bases had no gene match. Germline CDR1 reads SGHAT; CDR2 reads FQNNGV. Remarks on this clone: No antigen is known for it.

This receptor was obtained from a man younger than 40 in good health. Sequencing was done on a sample of naive CD4+ T cells sorted from blood. Subset here: CD45RA+ positively selected. The V and J genes are TRBV11-2 and TRBJ2-7; TRBD2 matches at 13 bases. The CDR3 is CASSLTGLAGIGYEQYF. The CDR3, as DNA: TGTGCCAGCAGCTTGACGGGACTAGCGGGAATCGGCTACGAGCAGTACTTC.